The 3 T cell receptor beta chains in this list originate from one sample, sequenced in a study of T cells in Graves' hyperthyroidism and ophthalmopathy. From RNA transcripts, TCR beta CDR3 regions were amplified. Researchers ran a first-round RT-PCR on the TCR CDR3 using the HTBI primer set. TCRdb re-called the multiplex PCR reads through MiXCR, storing one row per CDR3 protein. The sample includes about half a million distinct CDR3 sequences, approximately 25% of them seen just once. Sequencing was performed on blood. Receptors originate from a woman aged 25 to 45 with Graves' ophthalmopathy.

This clonotype was seen a handful of times. The chain couples TRBV12-3 or TRBV12-4 to TRBJ2-7; 11 bases fit TRBD2. The CDR3 extends over 17 amino acids. Losses at the gene ends were 6 bases for V and 2 bases for J; bases not matched to a gene: 12. CDR3 sequence reads: CASSPPPGTSGPYEQYF. The DNA of the CDR3 is TGTGCCAGCAGCCCTCCGCCCGGGACTAGCGGCCCCTACGAGCAGTACTTC.

This rearrangement joins TRBV19 to TRBJ2-7; D is uncertain. Germline CDR1 is LNHDA and CDR2 is SQIVND (reference sequence). Between the trimmed V and J ends, which lost 5 bases and 6 bases, there was a span of 14 bases. There are 13 residues in the CDR3. The CDR3 nucleotides read TGTGCCAGTAGTCCCCGTCCTGGGCTCGAGCAGTACTTC. It translates to CASSPRPGLEQYF.

The V call is TRBV4-1, the J call TRBJ2-6; D is uncertain. CDR1 and CDR2 from the germline V gene are MGHRA and YSYEKL. The germline V and J ends were trimmed by 2 bases and 4 bases, with 9 bases remaining between them. This CDR3 region has 15 residues. CDR3: CASSQTLGGANVLTF. The CDR3 DNA is TGCGCCAGCAGCCAAACTTTAGGGGGGGCCAACGTCCTGACTTTC.